Shown below are 2 T cell receptor beta chains from a single sample sequenced in a study of shared clonotypes between healthy human individuals. Method: immunoSEQ multiplex PCR; TCRdb's copy keeps in-frame clones and lacks some. This sample has roughly 2,500,000 clones, with more than 85% found just once. Sequences were obtained from naive CD4+ T cells from PBMCs. Stated subset: CD45RA+ positively selected. Source of these receptors: a man younger than 30 in good health. Some clones in this sample may be carry-over from other donors' samples.

J is TRBJ2-7 and V is TRBV4-1; D is ambiguous. There are 15 residues in the CDR3. The V end was cut by 1 base, the J end by 2 bases, with 12 bases between. Looked up from germline, CDR1 is MGHRA and CDR2 is YSYEKL. In nucleotides, the CDR3 is TGCGCCAGCAGCCAAGCTAGTGTCCAGACCTACGAGCAGTACTTC. This sequence encodes CASSQASVQTYEQYF.

The chain uses TRBV19 and TRBJ2-2; no firm D call. This CDR3 has 12 amino acids. The V end lost 3 bases, the J end lost 3 bases, and 2 bases lay between the germline ends. The germline V gene encodes CDR1 LNHDA and CDR2 SQIVND (reference sequence). The CDR3 loop is CASSMYTGELFF. DNA of the CDR3: TGTGCCAGTAGTATGTACACCGGGGAGCTGTTTTTT.